These T cell receptor beta chains were read from a single sample in a study of blood T cells in healthy people across ages. TCRdb reanalysed the 5' RACE reads using MiXCR and keeps one entry per CDR3 protein. This table holds 550,000 to 750,000 distinct CDR3 sequences, around 21% found once. The sample consisted of blood. The receptors were sampled from a man between 65 and 85 years old in good health. Both conserved end residues are part of each CDR3. Each record gives: J gene, D gene, clone size, V gene, CDR3 protein, CDR3 DNA. D genes are given only for firm matches. Size tells how often a clone was seen (once, few, many) or the class of an expanded clone, and some rows leave it out.

j_call: TRBJ2-7; d_call: TRBD2; clone_size: few; v_call: TRBV5-5; cdr3_aa: CAGSLAPGGSYEQYF; cdr3_nt: TGTGCCGGCAGCTTGGCCCCGGGGGGCTCCTACGAGCAGTACTTC
j_call: TRBJ2-5; d_call: TRBD2; clone_size: few; v_call: TRBV25-1; cdr3_aa: CASRIAGQETQYF; cdr3_nt: TGTGCCAGCAGGATAGCGGGGCAAGAGACCCAGTACTTC
j_call: TRBJ1-1; d_call: .; clone_size: few; v_call: TRBV7-8; cdr3_aa: CASSFDPGAEAFF; cdr3_nt: TGTGCCAGCAGCTTTGACCCCGGAGCTGAAGCTTTCTTT
j_call: TRBJ2-4; d_call: .; clone_size: .; v_call: TRBV2; cdr3_aa: CASSEGGGLAKNIQYF; cdr3_nt: TGTGCCAGCAGTGAAGGAGGTGGTCTAGCCAAAAACATTCAGTACTTC
j_call: TRBJ1-1; d_call: .; clone_size: .; v_call: TRBV20-1; cdr3_aa: CSGLGGRRINTEAFF; cdr3_nt: TGCAGTGGGTTAGGGGGGCGCCGGATTAACACTGAAGCTTTCTTT
j_call: TRBJ1-2; d_call: .; clone_size: few; v_call: TRBV20-1; cdr3_aa: CSVWASVYGYTF; cdr3_nt: TGCAGTGTTTGGGCCTCTGTCTATGGCTACACCTTC
j_call: TRBJ2-5; d_call: TRBD2; clone_size: many; v_call: TRBV20-1; cdr3_aa: CSARELAALQETQYF; cdr3_nt: TGCAGTGCTAGAGAGCTAGCGGCCCTGCAAGAGACCCAGTACTTC
j_call: TRBJ2-5; d_call: .; clone_size: few; v_call: TRBV15; cdr3_aa: CATSRALEAKETQYF; cdr3_nt: TGTGCCACCAGCAGGGCCCTTGAGGCGAAAGAGACCCAGTACTTC
j_call: TRBJ2-3; d_call: .; clone_size: .; v_call: TRBV20-1; cdr3_aa: CSARGSDTDTQYF; cdr3_nt: TGCAGTGCTAGAGGTAGCGACACAGATACGCAGTATTTT
j_call: TRBJ2-1; d_call: .; clone_size: .; v_call: TRBV20-1; cdr3_aa: CSAPNVSGALYNEQFF; cdr3_nt: TGCAGCGCTCCGAACGTATCGGGAGCGCTCTACAATGAGCAGTTCTTC
j_call: TRBJ2-2; d_call: .; clone_size: few; v_call: TRBV3-1; cdr3_aa: CASSQDLGIPGELFF; cdr3_nt: TGTGCCAGCAGCCAAGATCTCGGGATCCCCGGGGAGCTGTTTTTT
j_call: TRBJ2-1; d_call: TRBD2; clone_size: .; v_call: TRBV7-9; cdr3_aa: CASSETSGDHNEQFF; cdr3_nt: TGTGCCAGCAGCGAGACTAGCGGGGACCACAATGAGCAGTTCTTC
j_call: TRBJ2-1; d_call: TRBD2; clone_size: few; v_call: TRBV24-1; cdr3_aa: CATSPGGPNEQFF; cdr3_nt: TGTGCCACCAGTCCGGGAGGACCCAATGAGCAGTTCTTC
j_call: TRBJ2-5; d_call: TRBD2; clone_size: few; v_call: TRBV25-1; cdr3_aa: CASSGLLAGVRETQYF; cdr3_nt: TGTGCCAGCAGTGGACTACTAGCGGGAGTCAGGGAGACCCAGTACTTC
j_call: TRBJ2-1; d_call: .; clone_size: many; v_call: TRBV28; cdr3_aa: CASSPPTAYNEQFF; cdr3_nt: TGTGCCAGCAGTCCCCCGACCGCTTACAATGAGCAGTTCTTC
j_call: TRBJ2-5; d_call: .; clone_size: few; v_call: TRBV5-1; cdr3_aa: CASSGGQKETQYF; cdr3_nt: TGCGCCAGCAGCGGAGGACAGAAAGAGACCCAGTACTTC
j_call: TRBJ1-1; d_call: .; clone_size: .; v_call: TRBV29-1; cdr3_aa: CSVGMVRNTEAFF; cdr3_nt: TGCAGCGTTGGAATGGTGCGGAACACTGAAGCTTTCTTT
j_call: TRBJ2-3; d_call: TRBD2; clone_size: many; v_call: TRBV29-1; cdr3_aa: CSVEGLAGDSSTDTQYF; cdr3_nt: TGCAGCGTTGAAGGGCTAGCGGGAGATTCTAGCACAGATACGCAGTATTTT
j_call: TRBJ1-4; d_call: TRBD1; clone_size: few; v_call: TRBV18; cdr3_aa: CASSHQRDRGEKLFF; cdr3_nt: TGTGCCAGCTCACACCAGCGTGACAGGGGAGAAAAACTGTTTTTT
j_call: TRBJ2-1; d_call: .; clone_size: .; v_call: TRBV24-1; cdr3_aa: CATSDPVNEQFF; cdr3_nt: TGTGCCACCAGTGATCCGGTCAATGAGCAGTTCTTC
j_call: TRBJ1-4; d_call: .; clone_size: .; v_call: TRBV19; cdr3_aa: CASSPVGGATNEKLFF; cdr3_nt: TGTGCCAGTAGCCCCGTGGGAGGCGCAACTAATGAAAAACTGTTTTTT
j_call: TRBJ2-1; d_call: .; clone_size: .; v_call: TRBV10-3; cdr3_aa: CAISRPRGRETEGEQFF; cdr3_nt: TGTGCCATCAGCCGACCCCGGGGGCGGGAGACTGAGGGTGAGCAGTTCTTC
j_call: TRBJ1-6; d_call: .; clone_size: .; v_call: TRBV18; cdr3_aa: CASSPIGQQNSPLHF; cdr3_nt: TGTGCCAGCTCTCCCATTGGGCAACAGAATTCACCCCTCCACTTT
j_call: TRBJ2-7; d_call: .; clone_size: .; v_call: TRBV6-2/TRBV6-3; cdr3_aa: CASGRNNEQYF; cdr3_nt: TGTGCCAGCGGGAGAAACAACGAGCAGTACTTC
j_call: TRBJ2-5; d_call: TRBD1; clone_size: .; v_call: TRBV5-1; cdr3_aa: CASSRTGAEETQYF; cdr3_nt: TGCGCCAGCAGCAGGACAGGGGCCGAAGAGACCCAGTACTTC
j_call: TRBJ2-7; d_call: TRBD1; clone_size: .; v_call: TRBV5-5; cdr3_aa: CASSLEGSRDSAYYEQYF; cdr3_nt: TGTGCCAGCAGCTTAGAGGGTTCCCGGGACAGTGCTTACTACGAGCAGTACTTC
j_call: TRBJ2-1; d_call: .; clone_size: few; v_call: TRBV10-1; cdr3_aa: CASRSASYNEQFF; cdr3_nt: TGCGCCAGCAGAAGCGCTAGCTACAATGAGCAGTTCTTC
j_call: TRBJ2-7; d_call: .; clone_size: .; v_call: TRBV20-1; cdr3_aa: CSARGRRETTYEQYF; cdr3_nt: TGCAGTGCTAGAGGTAGGCGGGAAACAACCTACGAGCAGTACTTC
j_call: TRBJ2-7; d_call: .; clone_size: .; v_call: TRBV5-1; cdr3_aa: CASSPPGPPYEQYF; cdr3_nt: TGCGCCAGCAGCCCACCCGGACCTCCCTACGAGCAGTACTTC
j_call: TRBJ2-3; d_call: .; clone_size: .; v_call: TRBV20-1; cdr3_aa: CSALLGGTQGPDTQYF; cdr3_nt: TGCAGTGCTCTACTTGGTGGGACCCAAGGTCCAGATACGCAGTATTTT
j_call: TRBJ2-3; d_call: TRBD2; clone_size: few; v_call: TRBV29-1; cdr3_aa: CSVVGGEGSTDTQYF; cdr3_nt: TGCAGCGTTGTTGGAGGGGAGGGGTCCACAGATACGCAGTATTTT
j_call: TRBJ2-5; d_call: .; clone_size: .; v_call: TRBV20-1; cdr3_aa: CSAVGSQETQYF; cdr3_nt: TGCAGTGCTGTCGGCAGCCAAGAGACCCAGTACTTC
j_call: TRBJ2-7; d_call: TRBD2; clone_size: many; v_call: TRBV6-4; cdr3_aa: CASSDFLAGVQNRSYEQYF; cdr3_nt: TGTGCCAGCAGTGACTTCCTAGCGGGAGTTCAAAATCGCTCCTACGAGCAGTACTTC
j_call: TRBJ2-3; d_call: TRBD1; clone_size: .; v_call: TRBV6-5; cdr3_aa: CASSYRRTGGTDTQYF; cdr3_nt: TGTGCCAGCAGTTACAGGAGGACAGGGGGCACAGATACGCAGTATTTT
j_call: TRBJ1-5; d_call: .; clone_size: .; v_call: TRBV28; cdr3_aa: CASRGREWRDQPQHF; cdr3_nt: TGTGCCAGCAGGGGAAGGGAGTGGCGGGATCAGCCCCAGCATTTT
j_call: TRBJ1-4; d_call: .; clone_size: .; v_call: TRBV29-1; cdr3_aa: CSVERNEKLFF; cdr3_nt: TGCAGCGTTGAAAGGAATGAAAAACTGTTTTTT
j_call: TRBJ2-1; d_call: .; clone_size: .; v_call: TRBV12-3/TRBV12-4; cdr3_aa: CASSFRRRDEQFF; cdr3_nt: TGTGCCAGCAGTTTCAGGCGACGGGATGAGCAGTTCTTC
j_call: TRBJ2-5; d_call: .; clone_size: .; v_call: TRBV20-1; cdr3_aa: CSASGQRETQYF; cdr3_nt: TGCAGTGCTAGCGGACAACGAGAGACCCAGTACTTC
j_call: TRBJ2-2; d_call: .; clone_size: few; v_call: TRBV3-1; cdr3_aa: CASSQGGRTGELFF; cdr3_nt: TGTGCCAGCAGCCAGGGGGGGCGCACCGGGGAGCTGTTTTTT
j_call: TRBJ2-5; d_call: .; clone_size: few; v_call: TRBV12-5; cdr3_aa: CASAYRTNQETQYF; cdr3_nt: TGTGCTAGTGCCTACCGAACCAACCAAGAGACCCAGTACTTC
j_call: TRBJ2-7; d_call: .; clone_size: .; v_call: TRBV29-1; cdr3_aa: CSVIGGTPYEQYF; cdr3_nt: TGCAGCGTTATAGGGGGAACCCCCTACGAGCAGTACTTC
j_call: TRBJ2-7; d_call: TRBD2; clone_size: few; v_call: TRBV6-1; cdr3_aa: CASTRIAGAPYEQYF; cdr3_nt: TGCGCCAGCACCCGGATAGCGGGAGCACCCTACGAGCAGTACTTC
j_call: TRBJ2-7; d_call: TRBD2; clone_size: .; v_call: TRBV2; cdr3_aa: CASLTSGKGTDEQYF; cdr3_nt: TGTGCCAGCCTGACTAGCGGGAAAGGAACGGACGAGCAGTACTTC
j_call: TRBJ2-7; d_call: .; clone_size: once; v_call: TRBV7-2; cdr3_aa: CASSLGLSGYEQYF; cdr3_nt: TGTGCCAGCAGCTTGGGTCTTAGCGGCTACGAGCAGTACTTC
j_call: TRBJ2-7; d_call: .; clone_size: once; v_call: TRBV2; cdr3_aa: CASSFSVEDIYEQYF; cdr3_nt: TGTGCCAGCAGCTTCAGCGTCGAAGATATCTACGAGCAGTACTTC
j_call: TRBJ2-7; d_call: .; clone_size: few; v_call: TRBV5-1; cdr3_aa: CASSLASGLTYEQYF; cdr3_nt: TGCGCCAGCAGCTTGGCTTCAGGGCTAACCTACGAGCAGTACTTC
j_call: TRBJ1-2; d_call: TRBD1; clone_size: .; v_call: TRBV12-3/TRBV12-4; cdr3_aa: CASSLGDRPTYGYTF; cdr3_nt: TGTGCCAGCAGTTTAGGGGACAGGCCCACCTATGGCTACACCTTC
j_call: TRBJ2-1; d_call: .; clone_size: many; v_call: TRBV4-2; cdr3_aa: CASSQEAGGIYHNEQFF; cdr3_nt: TGTGCCAGCAGCCAAGAGGCTGGCGGGATCTACCACAATGAGCAGTTCTTC
j_call: TRBJ2-7; d_call: .; clone_size: .; v_call: TRBV7-2; cdr3_aa: CATGREVGEQYF; cdr3_nt: TGTGCCACCGGCAGGGAGGTGGGCGAGCAGTACTTC
j_call: TRBJ1-6; d_call: .; clone_size: .; v_call: TRBV27; cdr3_aa: CASSLSNNSPLHF; cdr3_nt: TGTGCCAGCAGTTTATCGAATAATTCACCCCTCCACTTT
j_call: TRBJ1-1; d_call: .; clone_size: .; v_call: TRBV3-1; cdr3_aa: CASSQATRTEAFF; cdr3_nt: TGTGCCAGCAGCCAGGCCACGAGGACTGAGGCTTTCTTT
j_call: TRBJ1-1; d_call: TRBD1; clone_size: few; v_call: TRBV7-2; cdr3_aa: CASSSPQGGATEAFF; cdr3_nt: TGTGCCAGCAGCTCACCTCAAGGGGGCGCGACTGAAGCTTTCTTT
j_call: TRBJ2-1; d_call: .; clone_size: few; v_call: TRBV9; cdr3_aa: CASSPQDLNNEQFF; cdr3_nt: TGTGCCAGCAGCCCTCAAGACCTCAACAACGAGCAGTTCTTC
j_call: TRBJ2-1; d_call: TRBD2; clone_size: .; v_call: TRBV20-1; cdr3_aa: CSASPGTRGYNEQFF; cdr3_nt: TGCAGTGCTAGCCCCGGGACTAGAGGATACAATGAGCAGTTCTTC